This T cell receptor (beta chain) stems from a study of T-cell reconstitution after alpha-beta-depleted transplantation in children. Looked up from germline, CDR1 is SQVTM and CDR2 is ANQGSEA. The CDR3 is 14 residues long. Unique molecular identifiers were built into the TCRbeta library. TCRdb fed the PCR reads into MiXCR, producing one record per CDR3 protein. Of about 540,000 distinct CDR3 sequences listed, around 16% were seen once; the top ten hold about 3.1%. The rearrangement joins TRBV29-1 to TRBJ2-5, with 9 positions matching TRBD2. The receptor comes from a human donor who donated a stem cell graft to a child with acute lymphoblastic leukemia. The material was PBMCs from the stem cell graft donor, obtained from the stem cell graft. The CDR3 protein is CSLRGGRGQETQYF. CDR3 nucleotide sequence: TGCAGTCTCAGGGGCGGGAGGGGACAAGAGACCCAGTACTTC. Drawing the rest from reference TRBV29-1 and TRBJ2-5, the complete variable domain is SAVISQKPSRDICQRGTSLTIQCQVDSQVTMMFWYRQQPGQSLTLIATANQGSEATYESGFVIDKFPISRPNLTFSTLTVSNMSPEDSSIYLCSLRGGRGQETQYFGPGTRLLVL.